This T cell receptor beta chain appears in the sequencing data of a study of control samples from healthy donors and cancer patients. The protocol was immunoSEQ multiplex PCR, while the TCRdb copy is restricted to in-frame clones and leaves out a portion. Of about 120,000 clones listed, around 89% are singletons. Only one count was recorded for this clone. Germline V gene data show CDR1 as KGHSH and CDR2 as LQKENI. Deletions cut 2 bases from V and 3 bases from J, with 7 bases between. The CDR3 is made up of 13 amino acids. The V call is TRBV18, the J call TRBJ1-2; TRBD1 might be the D (5 bases). Sequences were obtained from blood. The receptor comes from a man between 40 and 49 years old in good health. CDR3 nucleotides: TGTGCCAGCTCACCATCCAGGGACTATGGCTACACCTTC. Translated: CASSPSRDYGYTF.